What follows are 20 T cell receptor beta chains derived from one specimen sequenced in a study of spatial heterogeneity in lung cancer. Each CDR3 protein gets one entry after TCRdb re-called the 5' RACE reads with MiXCR. Among about 15,000 distinct CDR3 sequences listed, roughly 4% were seen once. Stated time point: sample taken at primary tumor resection. The starting material was normal lung tissue next to the tumor, obtained at surgery. These receptor sequences come from a male donor with early-stage non-small cell lung cancer.

Within the sample, this clonotype is medium-sized. The library was designed around alpha chains, so this beta chain is a stray read whose abundance carries little weight. The chain uses TRBV3-1 and TRBJ2-7; D is perhaps TRBD2 (5 bases). This CDR3 contains 15 residues. Germline CDR1 LGHDT, CDR2 YNNKEL (reference sequence). With 3 bases removed from V and 6 bases from J, the gap between germline ends came to 18 bases. The CDR3: CASSHSVETGGEQYF. CDR3 nucleotides: TGTGCCAGCAGCCATAGCGTGGAGACGGGTGGCGAGCAGTACTTC.

Comment on this clonotype: This beta chain is an off-target read within a library intended for alpha chains, so its frequency means little. The CDR3 nucleotides are TGTGCCTGGAGTGTTCATCGCTCTGGGGCCAACGTCCTGACTTTC. Its translation is CAWSVHRSGANVLTF. This rearrangement joins TRBV30 to TRBJ2-6; D is undetermined. Germline V gives CDR1 GTSNPN, CDR2 SVGIG (reference sequence). Trimming cost V 0 bases and J 0 bases, with 6 bases left between them. CDR3 size: 15 residues.

This clonotype was observed many times. Since the library was made to target alpha chains, this beta chain is a stray read and its abundance is not meaningful. The chain has TRBV6-1 and TRBJ2-7; 9 bases are shared with TRBD1. The ends lost 6 bases at V and 5 bases at J; junction bases unmatched: 8. CDR1 and CDR2 from the germline V gene are MNHNS and SASEGT. The length of the CDR3 is 14 residues. The CDR3 coding sequence is TGTGCCAGCAGACTAGACCGGGACAGGGACGAGCAGTACTTC. Encoded protein: CASRLDRDRDEQYF.

By its share, this clonotype is medium-sized (0.01 to 0.1%). With the library built for alpha chains, this beta chain is off target and its frequency is not meaningful. The chain recombines TRBV7-9 with TRBJ2-2; D remains ambiguous. Germline V lookup: CDR1 SEHNR, CDR2 FQNEAQ (reference sequence). Trimming pared 4 bases from V and 2 bases from J, leaving 8 bases between. CDR3 length: 14 residues. The CDR3 DNA reads as TGTGCCAGCAGCTCAAACCCCAACACCGGGGAGCTGTTTTTT. The encoded protein is CASSSNPNTGELFF.

This clonotype showed up many times. A library prepared for alpha chains yielded this beta chain as an off-target read; its size is of little meaning. This chain joins TRBV6-2 or TRBV6-3 and TRBJ2-3; D call uncertain. Germline V gene lookup returns CDR1 MNHEY and CDR2 SVGEGT. The CDR3 is 16 amino acids. The ends were cut back, 2 bases at V and 2 bases at J, with 14 bases in the middle. CDR3 coding DNA: TGTGCCAGCAGTTACACCCCGACGGATTACACAGATACGCAGTATTTT. Translated: CASSYTPTDYTDTQYF.

In its sample, this clonotype was seen many times. Because the library targeted alpha chains, this beta chain is an off-target read whose size means little. The V and J genes are TRBV25-1 and TRBJ2-3; 10 bases are a match to TRBD2. V trimming: 6 bases; J trimming: 9 bases; junction bases outside the gene matches: 6. This CDR3 spans 13 amino acids. The V gene's germline CDR1 is MGHDK and CDR2 SYGVNS. CDR3 sequence reads: CASSRLAGDTQYF. In DNA form, the CDR3 reads TGTGCCAGCAGCCGGCTAGCGGGGGACACGCAGTATTTT.

This clonotype was counted at least ten times. Since it is a stray read in a library aimed at alpha chains, this beta chain has a size that is not meaningful. For the CDR3, the DNA is TGTGCCAGCAGCCTAGGTCCAGGGGATGGCTACACCTTC. Translation gives CASSLGPGDGYTF. The chain combines TRBV7-2 with TRBJ1-2; possible D gene TRBD1, 6 bases. This CDR3 spans 13 amino acids. V was pared by 5 bases and J by 6 bases, with 13 bases between. Germline-derived CDR1 and CDR2 are SGHTA and FQGNSA.

This clonotype was found many times. Since the library was made to target alpha chains, this beta chain is a stray read and its abundance is not meaningful. CDR3 DNA sequence: TGTGCCAGCAGCTCGCGGCGGGAGATCTATGAGCAGTTCTTC. Its protein product is CASSSRREIYEQFF. This rearrangement joins TRBV7-9 to TRBJ2-1, with 7 bases matching TRBD2. The CDR3 runs to 14 residues. V was pared by 4 bases and J by 8 bases, with 8 bases of the junction left unmatched. Germline CDR1 reads SEHNR; CDR2 reads FQNEAQ (reference sequence).

By its share, this clonotype is medium-sized (0.01 to 0.1%). Being off target in a library aimed at alpha chains, this beta chain has a size of little meaning. This chain uses TRBV4-2 with TRBJ2-1, with 9 bases lining up with TRBD2. The germline V gene has CDR1 LGHNA and CDR2 YNFKEQ. This CDR3 is built from 16 residues. Trimming took 0 bases from V and 4 from J; bases not matched to a gene: 4. The CDR3 sequence: CASSQDTSGPYNEQFF. The CDR3 coding sequence is TGTGCCAGCAGCCAAGACACTAGCGGGCCTTACAATGAGCAGTTCTTC.

This clonotype was picked up many times. As an off-target read in a library built for alpha chains, this beta chain has a frequency of little significance. The chain employs TRBV6-1 and TRBJ1-3, with D perhaps matching TRBD1 (5 bases). Trimming removed 0 bases from V and 2 bases from J, with 11 bases in between. CDR1 and CDR2 from the germline V gene are MNHNS and SASEGT. The CDR3 runs 16 residues. CDR3 in DNA: TGTGCCAGCAGTGAAGCGCGGCCGGGACCTGGAAACACCATATATTTT. Its protein product is CASSEARPGPGNTIYF.

There are many counts of this clonotype. Little can be read into the size of this beta chain, an off-target read in a library designed for alpha chains. This CDR3 is CASSPSRNYEQYF. Written as DNA, the CDR3 is TGTGCCAGCTCACCATCGCGAAACTACGAGCAGTACTTC. This chain joins TRBV18 and TRBJ2-7; D not resolved. Trimming took off 2 bases at V and 3 bases at J, with 8 bases between the two ends. The germline gives CDR1 KGHSH, CDR2 LQKENI. The CDR3 totals 13 residues.

This clonotype was found many times. No DNA is shown, since the ends of the CDR3 on it are uncertain; the CDR3 is the one TCRdb lists. A library made for alpha chains picked up this beta chain off target, so its size means little. The chain carries TRBV28 and TRBJ2-7; TRBD1 is taken as the D call from the table, unchecked against the DNA. The CDR3 sequence runs 17 residues, both termini included. Germline V gene data show CDR1 as MDHEN and CDR2 as SYDVKM. CDR3 region: CASSILVRTGGVYEQYF.

This clonotype occurred many times. For a library built for alpha chains, this beta chain is a stray read; little rests on its size. The CDR3 DNA reads as TGTGCCAGCAGCCCGAGGGGCGGGGCGAACTATGGCTACACCTTC. Its translation is CASSPRGGANYGYTF. The chain recombines TRBV7-2 with TRBJ1-2; D is possibly TRBD1 (5 bases). V lost 5 bases to trimming and J lost 2 bases, with 15 bases between them. Germline V lookup: CDR1 SGHTA, CDR2 FQGNSA. The CDR3 runs to 15 residues.

This clonotype occurred many times. A library prepared for alpha chains yielded this beta chain as an off-target read; its size is of little meaning. The rearrangement uses TRBV19 and TRBJ1-2; unclear D gene. Trimming took 7 bases from V and 6 from J, leaving 12 bases between them. This CDR3 has 12 residues. Germline V gene data show CDR1 as LNHDA and CDR2 as SQIVND (reference sequence). Here the CDR3 reads CASNPGSDGYTF. The CDR3 region has the DNA TGTGCCAGTAACCCGGGGTCGGATGGCTACACCTTC. The full variable domain, rest sourced from reference TRBV19 and TRBJ1-2, is DGGITQSPKYLFRKEGQNVTLSCEQNLNHDAMYWYRQDPGQGLRLIYYSQIVNDFQKGDIAEGYSVSREKKESFPLTVTSAQKNPTAFYLCASNPGSDGYTFGSGTRLTVV.

This clonotype was recorded many times. This beta chain is a stray sequence in a library constructed for alpha chains; its clone size is not meaningful. The chain recombines TRBV3-1 with TRBJ2-1, with TRBD2 matching 10 bases. V trimming: 1 base; J trimming: 6 bases; junction bases outside the gene matches: 6. CDR3 length: 16 residues. CDR1 is LGHDT, CDR2 YNNKEL, per germline (reference sequence). Here the CDR3 reads CASSQGLAGVGNEQFF. In DNA, the CDR3 is TGTGCCAGCAGCCAAGGCCTAGCGGGAGTGGGCAATGAGCAGTTCTTC.

This clonotype was counted many times. Because this beta chain is a stray read in a library intended to capture alpha chains, its abundance should not be given much weight. The chain recombines TRBV20-1 with TRBJ1-5, with TRBD1 as a possible D gene (5 bases). Trimming pared 0 bases from V and 9 bases from J, leaving 12 bases between. The length of the CDR3 is 13 residues. Germline V gene sequence: CDR1 DFQATT, CDR2 SNEGSKA (reference sequence). Here the CDR3 DNA reads TGCAGTGCTAGAGATAGCAGGGACCGGCCCCAGCATTTT. It yields the protein CSARDSRDRPQHF.

This clonotype is large within its sample. For a library built for alpha chains, this beta chain is a stray read; little rests on its size. The J gene is TRBJ1-2, the V gene TRBV24-1; perhaps TRBD1 as D (6 bases). V dropped 6 bases and J dropped 3 bases, with 7 bases sitting between them. CDR1 is KGHDR and CDR2 is SFDVKD in the germline V gene. This CDR3 region has 12 residues. CDR3: CATSPGDYGYTF. CDR3 nucleotides: TGTGCCACCAGTCCAGGGGACTATGGCTACACCTTC.

This clonotype was counted at least ten times. Since the library was made to target alpha chains, this beta chain is a stray read and its abundance is not meaningful. The chain employs TRBV7-6 and TRBJ2-1; no definite D call. CDR1 is SGHVS, CDR2 FNYEAQ, per germline. This CDR3 has 14 residues. The V end lost 2 bases, the J end lost 9 bases, and 14 bases lay between the germline ends. The CDR3 loop is CASSLHGPKAEQFF. CDR3 in DNA: TGTGCCAGCAGCTTACACGGCCCCAAAGCTGAGCAGTTCTTC. The full variable domain, completed using reference TRBV7-6 and TRBJ2-1, is GAGVSQSPRYKVTKRGQDVALRCDPISGHVSLYWYRQALGQGPEFLTYFNYEAQQDKSGLPNDRFSAERPEGSISTLTIQRTEQRDSAMYRCASSLHGPKAEQFFGPGTRLTVL.

This clonotype has ten or more counts. With the library built for alpha chains, this beta chain is off target and its frequency is not meaningful. Here the CDR3 reads CASSPGRVALNNEKLFF. The CDR3 DNA follows: TGCGCCAGCAGCCCCGGCAGGGTCGCTCTGAATAATGAAAAACTGTTTTTT. The chain uses TRBV4-3 and TRBJ1-4; maybe TRBD1 (5 bases). This CDR3 spans 17 amino acids. Germline V gene sequence: CDR1 LGHNA, CDR2 YSLEER. The germline V and J ends were trimmed by 4 bases and 4 bases, with 19 bases remaining between them.

This clonotype was recorded many times. Because this beta chain is a stray read in a library intended to capture alpha chains, its abundance should not be given much weight. The chain carries TRBV9 and TRBJ1-1; no firm D call. Germline CDR1 SGDLS, CDR2 YYNGEE. The CDR3 consists of 14 residues. With 1 base removed from V and 3 bases from J, the gap between germline ends came to 10 bases. CDR3 in DNA: TGTGCCAGCAGCGTATCCCTTTGGGACACTGAAGCTTTCTTT. Its protein product is CASSVSLWDTEAFF.